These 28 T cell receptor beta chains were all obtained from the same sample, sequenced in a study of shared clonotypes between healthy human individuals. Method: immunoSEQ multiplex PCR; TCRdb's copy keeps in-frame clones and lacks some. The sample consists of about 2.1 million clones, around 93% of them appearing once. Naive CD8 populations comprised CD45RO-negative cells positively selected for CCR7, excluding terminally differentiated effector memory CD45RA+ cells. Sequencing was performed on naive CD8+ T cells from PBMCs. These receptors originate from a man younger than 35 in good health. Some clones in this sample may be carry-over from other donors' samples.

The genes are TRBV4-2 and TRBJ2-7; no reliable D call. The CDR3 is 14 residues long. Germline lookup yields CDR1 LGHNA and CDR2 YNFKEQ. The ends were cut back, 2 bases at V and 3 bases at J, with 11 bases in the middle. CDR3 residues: CASSQLDAYYEQYF. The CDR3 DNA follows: TGTGCCAGCAGCCAACTAGATGCCTACTACGAGCAGTACTTC.

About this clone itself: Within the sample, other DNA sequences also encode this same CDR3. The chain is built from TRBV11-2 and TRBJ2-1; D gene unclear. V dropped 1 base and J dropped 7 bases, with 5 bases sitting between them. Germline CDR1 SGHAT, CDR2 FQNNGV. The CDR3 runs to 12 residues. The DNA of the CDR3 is TGTGCCAGCAGCTTAGTCTTAAATGAGCAGTTCTTC. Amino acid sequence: CASSLVLNEQFF.

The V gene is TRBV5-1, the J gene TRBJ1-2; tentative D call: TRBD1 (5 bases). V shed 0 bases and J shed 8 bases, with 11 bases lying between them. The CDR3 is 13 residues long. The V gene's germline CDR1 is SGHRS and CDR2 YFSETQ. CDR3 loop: CASSLESGEGYTF. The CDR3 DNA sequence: TGCGCCAGCAGCTTGGAATCGGGGGAGGGCTACACCTTC.

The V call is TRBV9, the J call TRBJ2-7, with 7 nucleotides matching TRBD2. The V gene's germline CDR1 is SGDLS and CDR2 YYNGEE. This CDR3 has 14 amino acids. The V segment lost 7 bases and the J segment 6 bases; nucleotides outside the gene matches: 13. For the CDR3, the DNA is TGTGCCAGCGCTATGGGAGGGGTAGGACGCGAGCAGTACTTC. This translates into CASAMGGVGREQYF.

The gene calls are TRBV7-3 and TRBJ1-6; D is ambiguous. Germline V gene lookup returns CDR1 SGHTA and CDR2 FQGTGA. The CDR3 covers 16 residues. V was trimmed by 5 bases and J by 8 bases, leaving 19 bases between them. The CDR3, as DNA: TGTGCCAGCAGCCGAGAAGGCCCCGGTGGTGATTCACCCCTCCACTTT. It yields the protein CASSREGPGGDSPLHF.

CDR3 sequence: CASSDVGGPYEQYF. In DNA form, the CDR3 reads TGTGCCAGCAGTGACGTCGGCGGGCCTTACGAGCAGTACTTC. This chain uses TRBV28 with TRBJ2-7; TRBD2 is a possible D gene (5 bases). The germline gives CDR1 MDHEN, CDR2 SYDVKM. V was shortened by 5 bases and J by 4 bases, with 15 bases between the two germline ends. The CDR3 runs to 14 residues.

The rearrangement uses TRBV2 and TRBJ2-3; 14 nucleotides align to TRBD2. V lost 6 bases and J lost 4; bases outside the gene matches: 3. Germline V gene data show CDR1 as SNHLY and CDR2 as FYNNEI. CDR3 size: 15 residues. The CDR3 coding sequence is TGTGCCAGCAGAGGGACTAGCGGGAGTCCAGATACGCAGTATTTT. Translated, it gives CASRGTSGSPDTQYF.

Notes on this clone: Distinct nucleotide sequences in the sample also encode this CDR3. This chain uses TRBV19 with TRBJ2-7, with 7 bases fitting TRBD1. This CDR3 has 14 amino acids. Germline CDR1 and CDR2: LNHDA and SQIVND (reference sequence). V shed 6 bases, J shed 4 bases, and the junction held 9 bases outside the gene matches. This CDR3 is CASSHRDRAYEQYF. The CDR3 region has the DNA TGTGCCAGTAGCCACCGAGACAGGGCGTACGAGCAGTACTTC.

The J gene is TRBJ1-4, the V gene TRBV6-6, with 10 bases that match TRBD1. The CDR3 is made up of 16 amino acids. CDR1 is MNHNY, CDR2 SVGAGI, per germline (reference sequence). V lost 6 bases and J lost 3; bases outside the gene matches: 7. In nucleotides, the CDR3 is TGTGCCAGCAGGGTGAGACAGGGGGCGCCTAATGAAAAACTGTTTTTT. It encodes CASRVRQGAPNEKLFF.

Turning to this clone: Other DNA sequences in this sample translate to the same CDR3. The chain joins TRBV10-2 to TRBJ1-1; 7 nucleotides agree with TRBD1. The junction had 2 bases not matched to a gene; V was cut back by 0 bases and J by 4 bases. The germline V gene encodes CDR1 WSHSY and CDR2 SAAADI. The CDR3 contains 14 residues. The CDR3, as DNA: TGCGCCAGCAGTGAGTCGCAGGGGGGCACTGAAGCTTTCTTT. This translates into CASSESQGGTEAFF.

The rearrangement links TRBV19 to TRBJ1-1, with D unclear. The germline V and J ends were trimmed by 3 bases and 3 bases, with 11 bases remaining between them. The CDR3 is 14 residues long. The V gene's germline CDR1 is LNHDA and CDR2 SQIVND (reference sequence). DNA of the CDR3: TGTGCCAGTAGTATCATGGGTCCGGACACTGAAGCTTTCTTT. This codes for CASSIMGPDTEAFF.

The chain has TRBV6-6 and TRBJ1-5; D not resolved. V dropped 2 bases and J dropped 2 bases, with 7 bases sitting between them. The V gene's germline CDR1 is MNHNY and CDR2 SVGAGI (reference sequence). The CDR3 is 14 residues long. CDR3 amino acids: CASSYGLGNQPQHF. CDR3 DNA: TGTGCCAGCAGTTACGGGCTAGGCAATCAGCCCCAGCATTTT.

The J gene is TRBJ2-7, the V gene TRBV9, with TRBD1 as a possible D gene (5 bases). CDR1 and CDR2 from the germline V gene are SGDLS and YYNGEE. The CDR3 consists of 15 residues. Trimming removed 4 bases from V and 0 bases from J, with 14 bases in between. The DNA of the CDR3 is TGTGCCAGCAGCCTGACAGCGAGTCACTCCTACGAGCAGTACTTC. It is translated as CASSLTASHSYEQYF.

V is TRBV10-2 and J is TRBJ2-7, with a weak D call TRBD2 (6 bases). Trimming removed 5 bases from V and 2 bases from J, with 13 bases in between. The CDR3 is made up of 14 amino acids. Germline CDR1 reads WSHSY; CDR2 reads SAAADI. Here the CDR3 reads CASSLGLPPYEQYF. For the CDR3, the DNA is TGCGCCAGCAGTTTGGGACTCCCGCCCTACGAGCAGTACTTC.

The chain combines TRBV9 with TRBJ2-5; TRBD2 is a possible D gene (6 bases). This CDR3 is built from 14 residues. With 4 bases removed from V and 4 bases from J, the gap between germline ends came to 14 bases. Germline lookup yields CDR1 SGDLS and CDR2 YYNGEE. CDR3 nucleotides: TGTGCCAGCAGCACCCGGAGCGGGCGAGAGACCCAGTACTTC. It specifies CASSTRSGRETQYF.

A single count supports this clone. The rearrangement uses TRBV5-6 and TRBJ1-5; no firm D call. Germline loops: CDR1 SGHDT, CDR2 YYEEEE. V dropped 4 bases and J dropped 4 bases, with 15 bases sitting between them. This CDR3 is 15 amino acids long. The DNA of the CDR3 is TGTGCCAGCAGCCCCCGGCCCGGTCGGAATCAGCCCCAGCATTTT. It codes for CASSPRPGRNQPQHF.

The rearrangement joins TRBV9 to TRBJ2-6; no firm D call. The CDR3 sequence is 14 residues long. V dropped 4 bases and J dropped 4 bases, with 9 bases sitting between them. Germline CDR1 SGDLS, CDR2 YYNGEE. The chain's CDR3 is CASSPGWGANVLTF. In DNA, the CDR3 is TGTGCCAGCAGCCCGGGCTGGGGGGCCAACGTCCTGACTTTC. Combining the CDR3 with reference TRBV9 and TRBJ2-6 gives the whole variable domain DSGVTQTPKHLITATGQRVTLRCSPRSGDLSVYWYQQSLDQGLQFLIQYYNGEERAKGNILERFSAQQFPDLHSELNLSSLELGDSALYFCASSPGWGANVLTFGAGSRLTVL.

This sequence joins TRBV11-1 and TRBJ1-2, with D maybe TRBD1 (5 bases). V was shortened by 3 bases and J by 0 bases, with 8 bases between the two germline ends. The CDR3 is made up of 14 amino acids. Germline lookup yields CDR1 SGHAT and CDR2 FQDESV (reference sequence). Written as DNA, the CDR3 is TGTGCCAGCAGCTTGCAGGGTACTAACTATGGCTACACCTTC. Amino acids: CASSLQGTNYGYTF.

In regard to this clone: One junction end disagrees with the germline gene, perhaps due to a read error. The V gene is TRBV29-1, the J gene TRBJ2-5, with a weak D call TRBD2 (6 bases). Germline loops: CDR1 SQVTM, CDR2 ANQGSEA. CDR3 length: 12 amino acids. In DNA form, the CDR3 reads TGCAGCGTTGAAGTCAGCGAGGGGACTCCAGACTTC. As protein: CSVEVSEGTPDF.

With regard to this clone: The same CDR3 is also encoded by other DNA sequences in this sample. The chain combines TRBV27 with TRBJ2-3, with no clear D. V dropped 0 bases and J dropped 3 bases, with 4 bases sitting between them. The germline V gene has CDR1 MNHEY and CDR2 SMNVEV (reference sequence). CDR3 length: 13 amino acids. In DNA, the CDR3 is TGTGCCAGCAGTTTATCAAGGACAGATACGCAGTATTTT. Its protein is CASSLSRTDTQYF.

CDR3 in amino acids: CASSSSGTEYEQYF. In DNA form, the CDR3 reads TGTGCCAGCAGCTCATCCGGGACGGAATACGAGCAGTACTTC. This chain uses TRBV7-9 with TRBJ2-7; TRBD1 or TRBD2 may be the D gene (5 bases each). The CDR3 totals 14 residues. Germline V gene data show CDR1 as SEHNR and CDR2 as FQNEAQ (reference sequence). V was trimmed by 4 bases and J by 4 bases, leaving 14 bases between them.

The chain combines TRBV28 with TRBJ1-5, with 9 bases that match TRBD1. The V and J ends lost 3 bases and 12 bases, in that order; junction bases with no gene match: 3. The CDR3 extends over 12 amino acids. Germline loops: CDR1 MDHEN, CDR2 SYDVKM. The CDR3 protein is CASSFGTGFQHF. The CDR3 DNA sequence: TGTGCCAGCAGTTTCGGGACAGGGTTCCAGCATTTT.

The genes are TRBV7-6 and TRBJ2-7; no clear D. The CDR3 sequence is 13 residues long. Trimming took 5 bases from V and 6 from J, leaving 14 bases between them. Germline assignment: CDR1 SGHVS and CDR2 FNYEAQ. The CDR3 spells CASSPGSTAEQYF. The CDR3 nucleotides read TGTGCCAGCAGCCCCGGGTCGACTGCCGAGCAGTACTTC. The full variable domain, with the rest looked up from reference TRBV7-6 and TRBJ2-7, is GAGVSQSPRYKVTKRGQDVALRCDPISGHVSLYWYRQALGQGPEFLTYFNYEAQQDKSGLPNDRFSAERPEGSISTLTIQRTEQRDSAMYRCASSPGSTAEQYFGPGTRLTVT.

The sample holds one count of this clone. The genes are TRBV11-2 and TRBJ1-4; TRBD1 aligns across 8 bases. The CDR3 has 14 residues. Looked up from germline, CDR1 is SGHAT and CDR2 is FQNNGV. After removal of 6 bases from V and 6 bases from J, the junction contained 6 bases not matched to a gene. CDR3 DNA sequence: TGTGCCAGCAGTCCAGGGGGCAGTGATGAAAAACTGTTTTTT. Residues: CASSPGGSDEKLFF.

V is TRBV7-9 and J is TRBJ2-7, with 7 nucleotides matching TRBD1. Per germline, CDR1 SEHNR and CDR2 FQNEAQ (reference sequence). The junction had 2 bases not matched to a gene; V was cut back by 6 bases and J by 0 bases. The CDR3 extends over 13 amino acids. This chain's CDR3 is CASRGQISYEQYF. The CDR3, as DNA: TGTGCCAGCAGGGGACAGATCTCCTACGAGCAGTACTTC.

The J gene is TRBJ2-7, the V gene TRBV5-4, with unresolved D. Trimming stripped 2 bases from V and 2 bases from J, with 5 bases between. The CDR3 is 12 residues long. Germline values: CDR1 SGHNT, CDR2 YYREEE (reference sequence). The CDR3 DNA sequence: TGTGCCAGCAGCTTTACGCCCTACGAGCAGTACTTC. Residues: CASSFTPYEQYF.

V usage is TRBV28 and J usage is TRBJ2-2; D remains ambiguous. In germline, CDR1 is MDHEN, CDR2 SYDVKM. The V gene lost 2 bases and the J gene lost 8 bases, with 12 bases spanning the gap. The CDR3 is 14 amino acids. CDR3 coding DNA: TGTGCCAGCAGTTTAGCTAGTAGGTTAGGGGAGCTGTTTTTT. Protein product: CASSLASRLGELFF.

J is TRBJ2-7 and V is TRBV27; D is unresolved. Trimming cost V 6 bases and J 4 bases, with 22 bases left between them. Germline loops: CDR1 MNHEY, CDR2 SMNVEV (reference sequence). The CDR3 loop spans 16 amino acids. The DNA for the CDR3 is TGTGCCAGCAGCCGAAGCCTCGGCACAGCTCGATACGAGCAGTACTTC. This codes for CASSRSLGTARYEQYF.